Listed below are T cell receptor beta chains from one sample, sequenced in a study of spatial heterogeneity in lung cancer. TCRdb independently ran MiXCR on the 5' RACE reads; one entry per CDR3 protein. The table has almost 75,000 distinct CDR3 sequences, roughly 15% seen once. Source: PBMCs, taken at surgery. Receptor source: a male donor with early-stage non-small cell lung cancer. CDR3s include the opening cysteine and the closing phenylalanine or tryptophan. The D gene is left open where the match is weak. Clone sizes are given selectively: once, few, many, or a class where the clone is expanded.

>-|many|TRBV20-1|TRBJ2-7
CSARWEHGAYEQYF
TGCAGTGCTAGATGGGAACACGGGGCCTACGAGCAGTACTTC
>TRBD1|few|TRBV19|TRBJ2-1
CASSSGGFVYNEQFF
TGTGCCAGTAGTTCAGGGGGCTTCGTCTACAATGAGCAGTTCTTC
>-|-|TRBV25-1|TRBJ1-1
CASRGLGANTEAFF
TGTGCCAGCAGGGGACTAGGAGCCAACACTGAAGCTTTCTTT
>-|many|TRBV7-9|TRBJ1-2
CASIRTGTHPNYGYTF
TGTGCCAGCATCCGAACTGGGACACATCCTAACTATGGCTACACCTTC
>-|-|TRBV7-2|TRBJ2-3
CASSAWGGAPDTQYF
TGTGCCAGCAGCGCCTGGGGCGGGGCCCCAGATACGCAGTATTTT
>-|few|TRBV24-1|TRBJ1-3
CATSDPGQFGNTIYF
TGTGCCACCAGTGATCCAGGACAGTTTGGAAACACCATATATTTT
>-|-|TRBV21-1|TRBJ2-5
CASSKAPNIQETQYF
TGTGCCAGCAGCAAAGCGCCGAACATTCAAGAGACCCAGTACTTC
>-|-|TRBV5-4|TRBJ1-2
CASSLTGINGYTF
TGTGCCAGCAGCTTGACAGGGATTAATGGCTACACCTTC
>-|many|TRBV6-1|TRBJ2-2
CASSETKDGELFF
TGTGCCAGCAGTGAAACTAAGGACGGGGAGCTGTTTTTT
>-|few|TRBV20-1|TRBJ2-7
CSAMDGYSYEQYF
TGCAGTGCCATGGACGGCTACTCCTACGAGCAGTACTTC
>-|few|TRBV4-2|TRBJ2-6
CASSLSSATGANVLTF
TGTGCCAGCAGCCTGAGCTCTGCGACCGGGGCCAACGTCCTGACTTTC
>TRBD2|many|TRBV5-5|TRBJ2-5
CASSLAAGQETQYF
TGTGCCAGCAGCTTGGCAGCGGGACAAGAGACCCAGTACTTC
>-|few|TRBV7-2|TRBJ2-5
CASSITGRKETQYF
TGTGCCAGCAGCATTACCGGACGGAAGGAGACCCAGTACTTC
>-|many|TRBV18|TRBJ2-7
CASSETASYEQYF
TGTGCCAGCTCCGAGACGGCTTCCTACGAGCAGTACTTC
>-|many|TRBV5-1|TRBJ2-7
CASSLVVRGAEDEQYF
TGCGCCAGCAGCTTGGTAGTTCGGGGTGCGGAAGACGAGCAGTACTTC
>-|-|TRBV6-6|TRBJ1-1
CASSFQQGTEAFF
TGTGCCAGCAGTTTCCAACAGGGCACTGAAGCTTTCTTT
>-|many|TRBV3-1|TRBJ2-1
CASSYYRSSNSYNEQFF
TGTGCCAGCAGCTACTACAGGTCCTCAAACTCCTACAATGAGCAGTTCTTC
>TRBD2|many|TRBV29-1|TRBJ2-1
CSVEGEREGSYNEQFF
TGCAGCGTTGAAGGGGAGCGGGAGGGCTCCTACAATGAGCAGTTCTTC
>TRBD1|many|TRBV13|TRBJ1-1
CASSLVPLQGRGTEAFF
TGTGCCAGCAGCTTAGTACCTCTACAGGGGAGAGGAACTGAAGCTTTCTTT
>-|few|TRBV2|TRBJ1-1
CASRKYTEAFF
TGTGCCAGCAGAAAGTACACTGAAGCTTTCTTT
>-|few|TRBV27|TRBJ1-3
CASGTGVSGNTIYF
TGTGCCAGCGGTACCGGGGTCTCTGGAAACACCATATATTTT
>-|many|TRBV2|TRBJ1-1
CASSEGDTEAFF
TGTGCCAGCAGTGAAGGGGACACTGAAGCTTTCTTT
>-|few|TRBV20-1|TRBJ1-2
CSARELSGAHGNYGYTF
TGCAGTGCTAGAGAACTGTCAGGGGCGCATGGTAACTATGGCTACACCTTC
>-|few|TRBV29-1|TRBJ2-1
CSVDTEFLNEQFF
TGCAGCGTTGACACAGAATTCCTCAATGAGCAGTTCTTC
>-|many|TRBV7-9|TRBJ1-5
CASSNSVGGNQPQHF
TGTGCCAGCAGCAATAGTGTGGGGGGCAATCAGCCCCAGCATTTT
>-|few|TRBV4-3|TRBJ1-6
CASSQTPGSPLHF
TGCGCCAGCAGCCAAACGCCCGGATCACCCCTCCACTTT
>TRBD2|-|TRBV7-9|TRBJ2-2
CASSLDGLAANTGELFF
TGTGCCAGCAGCTTAGACGGACTAGCGGCGAACACCGGGGAGCTGTTTTTT
>TRBD1|few|TRBV6-5|TRBJ2-1
CASSPRVGTGLYNEQFF
TGTGCCAGCAGCCCCCGGGTGGGGACAGGGCTGTACAATGAGCAGTTCTTC
>-|-|TRBV5-4|TRBJ2-5
CASSLWNEGRETQYF
TGTGCCAGCAGCTTATGGAACGAGGGCCGAGAGACCCAGTACTTC
>-|few|TRBV12-3/TRBV12-4|TRBJ1-1
CASSYWRTEAFF
TGTGCCAGCAGTTACTGGAGGACTGAAGCTTTCTTT
>TRBD2|-|TRBV19|TRBJ2-3
CASSIRPPSGRSPNTDTQYF
TGTGCCAGTAGTATACGGCCTCCTAGCGGGAGGTCCCCAAACACAGATACGCAGTATTTT
>-|-|TRBV18|TRBJ2-1
CASSPPGTRFYNEQFF
TGTGCCAGCTCACCCCCGGGGACTCGCTTCTACAATGAGCAGTTCTTC
>-|many|TRBV5-1|TRBJ2-1
CASSSAAEQFF
TGCGCCAGCAGTAGCGCAGCTGAGCAGTTCTTC
>TRBD2|many|TRBV10-3|TRBJ2-2
CAIRGLGPNTGELFF
TGTGCCATCCGAGGACTAGGACCTAACACCGGGGAGCTGTTTTTT
>TRBD1|few|TRBV12-3/TRBV12-4|TRBJ1-2
CASIDRAHYGYTF
TGTGCCAGCATTGACAGGGCACACTATGGCTACACCTTC
>-|few|TRBV11-2|TRBJ2-7
CASSPGQRRYEQYF
TGTGCCAGCAGCCCAGGCCAGCGGAGATACGAGCAGTACTTC
>-|-|TRBV24-1|TRBJ2-1
CATSDRGQGQAGEQFF
TGTGCCACCAGTGATCGGGGGCAGGGGCAGGCGGGCGAGCAGTTCTTC
>-|many|TRBV6-5|TRBJ1-1
CASSYSNRPYEAFF
TGTGCCAGCAGTTACTCGAACAGGCCATATGAAGCTTTCTTT
>-|-|TRBV6-5|TRBJ2-6
CASSYSGSSGANVLTF
TGTGCCAGCAGTTACTCTGGCAGCTCTGGGGCCAACGTCCTGACTTTC
>-|many|TRBV12-3/TRBV12-4|TRBJ1-1
CASSFGRLNTEAFF
TGTGCCAGCAGTTTCGGACGGTTGAACACTGAAGCTTTCTTT
>-|-|TRBV12-3/TRBV12-4|TRBJ2-2
CASSLERFGVGELFF
TGTGCCAGCAGTTTGGAAAGGTTTGGGGTCGGGGAGCTGTTTTTT
>TRBD1|-|TRBV9|TRBJ1-2
CASSVADRGDGYTF
TGTGCCAGCAGCGTAGCGGACAGGGGTGATGGCTACACCTTC
>-|few|TRBV27|TRBJ2-7
CASSFGSGSSYEQYF
TGTGCCAGCAGTTTCGGTTCCGGGAGCTCCTACGAGCAGTACTTC
>TRBD1|many|TRBV7-9|TRBJ1-5
CASTTDDRGGRQPQHF
TGTGCCAGTACGACCGATGACAGGGGAGGACGACAGCCCCAGCATTTT
>-|-|TRBV5-1|TRBJ2-6
CASSPITGQHTVLTF
TGCGCCAGCAGCCCCATTACGGGACAACACACCGTCCTGACTTTC
>TRBD1|many|TRBV11-2|TRBJ2-1
CASSLVQGAFYNEQFF
TGTGCCAGCAGCTTAGTGCAGGGGGCCTTCTACAATGAGCAGTTCTTC
>-|-|TRBV4-3|TRBJ2-7
CASSLTVRSYEQYF
TGCGCCAGCAGCCTCACAGTCAGGTCCTACGAGCAGTACTTC
>TRBD2|-|TRBV29-1|TRBJ2-2
CSAESGGETGELFF
TGCAGCGCCGAAAGCGGGGGAGAGACCGGGGAGCTGTTTTTT